These T cell receptor beta chains were read from a single sample in a study of cytotoxic CD8 clonotypes in ibrutinib-treated CLL. The table came from immunoSEQ multiplex PCR; TCRdb's copy has only in-frame clones and leaves some out. Of fewer than 85,000 clones in the sample, about four fifths were seen once. The sequences come from PBMCs, collected after 12 months of ibrutinib treatment. These TCRs come from a human donor with chronic lymphocytic leukemia. Each CDR3 is given with its conserved first and last residue. The D gene is left open where the match is weak. Clone size appears in some rows only: once, few, many, or a class for an expanded clone.

>-|TRBJ2-3|once|TRBV7-2
CASSLGGLGDTDTQYF
TGTGCCAGCAGCTTGGGGGGGCTAGGGGACACAGATACGCAGTATTTT
>-|TRBJ2-5|-|TRBV10-3
CAIRAGPETQYF
TGTGCCATCAGGGCAGGCCCAGAGACCCAGTACTTC
>-|TRBJ1-1|-|TRBV19
CASSIGRRKGNTEAFF
TGTGCCAGTAGTATCGGGCGGCGTAAAGGGAACACTGAAGCTTTCTTT
>TRBD1|TRBJ2-7|-|TRBV4-2
CASSQGGTGGYEQYF
TGTGCCAGCAGCCAAGGGGGGACAGGGGGCTACGAGCAGTACTTC
>-|TRBJ1-1|-|TRBV28
CASSLWQANTEAFF
TGTGCCAGCAGTTTATGGCAGGCGAACACTGAAGCTTTCTTT
>TRBD1|TRBJ2-4|-|TRBV11-1
CASSGDRGNIQYF
TGTGCCAGCAGCGGGGACAGGGGAAACATTCAGTACTTC
>-|TRBJ2-3|once|TRBV30
CAWSVSGRYYTDTQYF
TGTGCCTGGAGTGTATCGGGGAGATACTACACAGATACGCAGTATTTT
>-|TRBJ2-1|-|TRBV20-1
CSAQGPNEQFF
TGCAGTGCGCAGGGCCCCAATGAGCAGTTCTTC
>-|TRBJ1-3|-|TRBV5-3
CARSPLGSGNTIYF
TGTGCCAGAAGCCCCTTGGGTTCTGGAAACACCATATATTTT
>-|TRBJ1-6|few|TRBV9
CASSVGTANNSPLHF
TGTGCCAGCAGCGTAGGGACAGCAAATAATTCACCCCTCCACTTT
>-|TRBJ2-4|-|TRBV28
CASSPRAASNIQYF
TGTGCCAGCAGTCCACGGGCCGCCTCAAACATTCAGTACTTC
>TRBD1|TRBJ2-7|-|TRBV6-6
CASSYRTGGYEQYF
TGTGCCAGCAGTTACCGGACAGGGGGCTACGAGCAGTACTTC
>-|TRBJ2-3|once|TRBV19
CASSKLVGGDTQYF
TGTGCCAGTAGTAAACTAGTCGGGGGAGATACGCAGTATTTT
>-|TRBJ1-1|-|TRBV5-1
CASSLSFGRDTEAFF
TGCGCCAGCAGCTTGTCGTTTGGCAGGGACACTGAAGCTTTCTTT
>-|TRBJ1-2|-|TRBV25-1
CASSRQANYGYTF
TGTGCCAGCAGTAGACAGGCTAACTATGGCTACACCTTC
>-|TRBJ1-1|-|TRBV12-5
CASGLDTNTEAFF
TGTGCTAGTGGTTTGGATACGAACACTGAAGCTTTCTTT
>TRBD2|TRBJ2-2|once|TRBV7-2
CASSPTGTSGMGTGELFF
TGTGCCAGCAGCCCAACCGGGACTAGCGGGATGGGCACCGGGGAGCTGTTTTTT
>TRBD1|TRBJ1-1|once|TRBV5-4
CASSPGQTEAFF
TGTGCCAGCAGCCCGGGACAGACTGAAGCTTTCTTT
>TRBD1|TRBJ2-5|-|TRBV7-2
CASNRDRAEETQYF
TGTGCCAGCAACCGAGACAGGGCCGAAGAGACCCAGTACTTC
>TRBD2|TRBJ2-5|-|TRBV28
CASSLAGAGGQETQYF
TGTGCCAGCAGTTTAGCCGGGGCGGGGGGCCAAGAGACCCAGTACTTC
>TRBD1|TRBJ1-3|-|TRBV18
CASSPDRAGNTIYF
TGTGCCAGCTCACCGGACAGGGCTGGAAACACCATATATTTT
>TRBD2|TRBJ2-3|few|TRBV10-3
CATVTSGDTDTQYF
TGTGCCACTGTGACTAGCGGGGACACAGATACGCAGTATTTT
>TRBD2|TRBJ2-2|-|TRBV30
CAWSVLAGGPGELFF
TGTGCCTGGAGTGTACTAGCGGGGGGCCCCGGGGAGCTGTTTTTT
>-|TRBJ1-5|once|TRBV6-5
CASRAMGNQPQHF
TGTGCCAGCAGGGCAATGGGCAATCAGCCCCAGCATTTT
>-|TRBJ1-1|many|TRBV6-1
CASSWDTEAFF
TGTGCCAGCAGTTGGGACACTGAAGCTTTCTTT
>TRBD2|TRBJ2-7|once|TRBV13
CASSRSGSSYEQYF
TGTGCCAGCAGCAGAAGCGGGAGCTCCTACGAGCAGTACTTC
>TRBD2|TRBJ2-2|-|TRBV4-3
CASSQGASGSPGELFF
TGCGCCAGCAGCCAAGGGGCTAGCGGGAGCCCCGGGGAGCTGTTTTTT
>TRBD1|TRBJ2-1|-|TRBV6-1
CASNPGQEANEQFF
TGTGCCAGCAACCCGGGACAGGAGGCCAATGAGCAGTTCTTC
>-|TRBJ2-1|-|TRBV5-1
CASSLGFYNEQFF
TGCGCCAGCAGCCTTGGGTTCTACAATGAGCAGTTCTTC
>-|TRBJ2-7|-|TRBV7-6
CASSLAGPEQYF
TGTGCCAGCAGCTTAGCGGGGCCCGAGCAGTACTTC
>-|TRBJ1-6|-|TRBV16
CASSQYAGSNSPLHF
TGTGCCAGCAGCCAATATGCAGGATCGAATTCACCCCTCCACTTT
>-|TRBJ2-4|few|TRBV21-1
CASSKGGTHRGF
TGTGCCAGCAGCAAAGGGGGGACCCATCGTGGCTTC
>-|TRBJ2-5|-|TRBV20-1
CSASLQETQYF
TGCAGTGCCTCACTTCAAGAGACCCAGTACTTC
>TRBD2|TRBJ2-2|-|TRBV28
CATRPILAGVNTGELFF
TGTGCCACCCGCCCGATCCTAGCGGGGGTTAACACCGGGGAGCTGTTTTTT
>-|TRBJ1-1|-|TRBV6-5
CASSTPGRSNTEAFF
TGTGCCAGCAGTACCCCCGGGAGGTCGAACACTGAAGCTTTCTTT
>TRBD1|TRBJ1-4|-|TRBV11-2
CASTPRGTGGEKLFF
TGTGCCAGCACGCCGAGGGGGACAGGGGGCGAAAAACTGTTTTTT
>-|TRBJ2-7|-|TRBV19
CASSIGGLWGYEQYF
TGTGCCAGTAGTATTGGGGGACTCTGGGGCTACGAGCAGTACTTC
>-|TRBJ2-5|once|TRBV27
CASSFGRGRQETQYF
TGTGCCAGCAGTTTCGGCCGGGGCAGGCAAGAGACCCAGTACTTC
>-|TRBJ2-1|-|TRBV6-5
CASSARDPLGEQFF
TGTGCCAGCAGTGCCCGGGACCCTCTCGGCGAGCAGTTCTTC
>-|TRBJ2-3|once|TRBV7-7
CASSLEGGKTDTQYF
TGTGCCAGCAGCTTAGAGGGCGGAAAAACAGATACGCAGTATTTT
>TRBD1|TRBJ2-7|-|TRBV5-5
CASSTAGTGLYEQYF
TGTGCCAGCAGCACCGCGGGGACAGGGCTTTACGAGCAGTACTTC
>TRBD1|TRBJ2-7|-|TRBV18
CASSPPGQGAYEQYF
TGTGCCAGCTCACCACCGGGACAGGGGGCCTACGAGCAGTACTTC
>TRBD2|TRBJ2-5|-|TRBV7-3
CASSSQTSGSQYF
TGTGCCAGCAGCTCCCAAACTAGCGGGTCCCAGTACTTC
>-|TRBJ2-7|-|TRBV10-3
CAISGGLSSYEQYF
TGTGCCATCAGTGGGGGCCTCAGCTCCTACGAGCAGTACTTC
>TRBD1|TRBJ1-5|few|TRBV7-2
CASTRGTGGNQPQHF
TGTGCCAGCACCCGAGGGACAGGGGGCAATCAGCCCCAGCATTTT
>-|TRBJ2-7|-|TRBV5-8
CASSPRLRSSYEQYF
TGTGCCAGCAGCCCCCGGCTCAGGAGCTCCTACGAGCAGTACTTC
>-|TRBJ1-5|few|TRBV14
CASNPPRGRFNQPQHF
TGTGCCAGCAATCCACCCCGGGGACGGTTCAATCAGCCCCAGCATTTT